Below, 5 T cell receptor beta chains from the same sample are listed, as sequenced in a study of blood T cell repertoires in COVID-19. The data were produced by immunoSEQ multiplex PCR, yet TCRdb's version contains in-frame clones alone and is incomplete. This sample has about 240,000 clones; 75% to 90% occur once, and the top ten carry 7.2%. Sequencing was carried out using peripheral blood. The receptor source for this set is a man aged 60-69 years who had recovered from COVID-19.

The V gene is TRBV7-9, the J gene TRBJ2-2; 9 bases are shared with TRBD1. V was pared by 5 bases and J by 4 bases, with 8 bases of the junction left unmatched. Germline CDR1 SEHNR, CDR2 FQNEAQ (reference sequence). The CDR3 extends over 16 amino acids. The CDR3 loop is CASSPQGARGTGELFF. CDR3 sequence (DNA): TGTGCCAGCAGCCCACAGGGGGCTCGGGGCACCGGGGAGCTGTTTTTT.

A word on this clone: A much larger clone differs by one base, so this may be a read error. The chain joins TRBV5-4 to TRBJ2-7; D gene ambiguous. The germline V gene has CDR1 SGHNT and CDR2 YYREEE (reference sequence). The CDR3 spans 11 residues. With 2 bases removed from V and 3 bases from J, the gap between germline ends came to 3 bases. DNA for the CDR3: TGTGCCAGCAGCTTCTACTACGAGCAGTACTTC. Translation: CASSFYYEQYF.

The CDR3 DNA sequence: TGTGCCAGCAGTTTACACCCCACGGGTCAGCCCCAGCATTTT. Residues: CASSLHPTGQPQHF. V gene TRBV27 combines with J gene TRBJ1-5; D gene uncertain. V lost 2 bases and J 6 bases, leaving 11 bases between the germline ends. CDR1 and CDR2 from the germline V gene are MNHEY and SMNVEV (reference sequence). The CDR3 extends over 14 amino acids.

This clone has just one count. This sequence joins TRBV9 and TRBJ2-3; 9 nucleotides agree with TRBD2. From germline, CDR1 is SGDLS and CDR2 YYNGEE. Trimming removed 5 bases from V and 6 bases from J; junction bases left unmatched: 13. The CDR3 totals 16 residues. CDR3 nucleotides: TGTGCCAGCAGTCATCTGGAGCGGGGGGCGATGGATACGCAGTATTTT. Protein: CASSHLERGAMDTQYF. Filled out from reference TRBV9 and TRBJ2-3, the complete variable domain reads DSGVTQTPKHLITATGQRVTLRCSPRSGDLSVYWYQQSLDQGLQFLIQYYNGEERAKGNILERFSAQQFPDLHSELNLSSLELGDSALYFCASSHLERGAMDTQYFGPGTRLTVL.

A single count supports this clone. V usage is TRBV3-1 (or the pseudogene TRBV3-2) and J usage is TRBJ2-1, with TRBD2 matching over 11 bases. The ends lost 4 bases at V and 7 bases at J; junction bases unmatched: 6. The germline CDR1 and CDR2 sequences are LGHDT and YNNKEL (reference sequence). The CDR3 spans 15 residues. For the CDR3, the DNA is TGTGCCAGCAGCCCTTTAGCGGGGGGGCTAAATGAGCAGTTCTTC. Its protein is CASSPLAGGLNEQFF.